This TCR beta chain comes out of a study of control samples from healthy donors and cancer patients. CDR1 SGHDT and CDR2 YYEEEE come from the germline V gene. The CDR3 extends over 13 amino acids. The V and J ends lost 0 bases and 7 bases respectively, with 10 bases between them. Produced via immunoSEQ multiplex PCR; TCRdb's table is partial and in-frame only. The top ten hold 6% to 8% of the sample, which has about 120,000 clones, approximately 91% seen once. The chain uses TRBV5-6 and TRBJ2-5; D remains ambiguous. Sequencing was done on a sample of blood. The TCR originated in a woman aged 18-29 years in good health. The CDR3 here is CASSLEVKGTQYF. As DNA, the CDR3 is TGTGCCAGCAGCTTGGAAGTAAAGGGGACCCAGTACTTC.